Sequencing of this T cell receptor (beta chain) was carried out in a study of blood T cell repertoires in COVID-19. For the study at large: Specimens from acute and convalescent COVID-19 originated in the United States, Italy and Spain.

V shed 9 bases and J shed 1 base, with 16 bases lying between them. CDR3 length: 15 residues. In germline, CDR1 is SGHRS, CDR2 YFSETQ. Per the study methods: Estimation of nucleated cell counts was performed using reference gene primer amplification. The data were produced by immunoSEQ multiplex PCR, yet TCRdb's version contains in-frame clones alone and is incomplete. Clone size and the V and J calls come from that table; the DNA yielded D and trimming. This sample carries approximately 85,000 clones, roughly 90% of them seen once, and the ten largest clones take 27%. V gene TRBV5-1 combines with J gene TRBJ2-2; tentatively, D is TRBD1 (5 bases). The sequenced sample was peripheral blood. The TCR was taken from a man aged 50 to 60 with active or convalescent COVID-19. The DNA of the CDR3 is TGCGCCACCCGACCAGGGAATGAGAACACCGGGGAGCTGTTTTTT. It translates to CATRPGNENTGELFF.